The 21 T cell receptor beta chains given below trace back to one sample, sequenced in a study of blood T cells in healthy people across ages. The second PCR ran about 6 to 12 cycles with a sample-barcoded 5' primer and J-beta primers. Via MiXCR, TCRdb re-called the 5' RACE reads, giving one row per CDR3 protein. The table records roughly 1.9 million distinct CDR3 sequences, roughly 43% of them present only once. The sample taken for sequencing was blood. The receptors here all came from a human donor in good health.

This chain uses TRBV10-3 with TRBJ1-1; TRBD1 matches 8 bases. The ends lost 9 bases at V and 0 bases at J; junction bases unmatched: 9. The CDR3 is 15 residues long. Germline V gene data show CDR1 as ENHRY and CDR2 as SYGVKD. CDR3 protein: CAIPTGVYMNTEAFF. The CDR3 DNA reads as TGTGCCATTCCGACAGGGGTTTATATGAACACTGAAGCTTTCTTT.

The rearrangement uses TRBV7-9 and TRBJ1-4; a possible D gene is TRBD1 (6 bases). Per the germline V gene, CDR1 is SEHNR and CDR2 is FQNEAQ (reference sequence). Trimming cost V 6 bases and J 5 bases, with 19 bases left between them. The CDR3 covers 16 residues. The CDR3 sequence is CASSSNPSGANEKLFF. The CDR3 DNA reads TGTGCCAGCAGTTCTAACCCCTCAGGGGCCAATGAAAAACTGTTTTTT.

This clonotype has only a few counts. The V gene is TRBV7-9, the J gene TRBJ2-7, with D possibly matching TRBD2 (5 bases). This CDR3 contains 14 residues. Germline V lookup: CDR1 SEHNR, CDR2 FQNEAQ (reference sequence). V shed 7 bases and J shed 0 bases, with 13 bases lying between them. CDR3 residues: CASTAPGFSYEQYF. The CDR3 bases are TGTGCCAGCACCGCACCGGGGTTCTCCTACGAGCAGTACTTC. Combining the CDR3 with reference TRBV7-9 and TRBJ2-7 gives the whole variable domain DTGVSQNPRHKITKRGQNVTFRCDPISEHNRLYWYRQTLGQGPEFLTYFQNEAQLEKSRLLSDRFSAERPKGSFSTLEIQRTEQGDSAMYLCASTAPGFSYEQYFGPGTRLTVT.

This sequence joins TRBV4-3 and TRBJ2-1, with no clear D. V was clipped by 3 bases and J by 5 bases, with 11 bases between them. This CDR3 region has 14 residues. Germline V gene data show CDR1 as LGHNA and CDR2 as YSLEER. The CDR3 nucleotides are TGCGCCAGCAGCCATACCGGCACCGACAATGAGCAGTTCTTC. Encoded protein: CASSHTGTDNEQFF.

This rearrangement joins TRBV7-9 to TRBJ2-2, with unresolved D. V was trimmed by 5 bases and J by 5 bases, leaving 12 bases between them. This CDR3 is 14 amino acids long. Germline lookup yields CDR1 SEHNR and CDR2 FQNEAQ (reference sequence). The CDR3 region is CASSPGLETGELFF. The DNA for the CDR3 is TGTGCCAGCAGCCCGGGCCTTGAAACCGGGGAGCTGTTTTTT.

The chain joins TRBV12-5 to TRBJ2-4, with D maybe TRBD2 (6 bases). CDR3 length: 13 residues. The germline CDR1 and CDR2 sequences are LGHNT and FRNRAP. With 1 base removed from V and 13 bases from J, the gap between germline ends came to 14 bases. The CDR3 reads CASGLEPLREQYF. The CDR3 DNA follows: TGTGCTAGTGGTTTGGAGCCGCTTCGGGAGCAGTACTTC. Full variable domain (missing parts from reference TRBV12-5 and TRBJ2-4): DARVTQTPRHKVTEMGQEVTMRCQPILGHNTVFWYRQTMMQGLELLAYFRNRAPLDDSGMPKDRFSAEMPDATLATLKIQPSEPRDSAVYFCASGLEPLREQYFGAGTRLSVL.

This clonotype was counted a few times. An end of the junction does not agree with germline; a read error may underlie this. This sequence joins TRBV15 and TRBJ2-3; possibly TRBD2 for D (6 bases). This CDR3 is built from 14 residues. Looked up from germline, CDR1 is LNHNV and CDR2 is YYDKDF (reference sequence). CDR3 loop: CATSREGRTDTQYF. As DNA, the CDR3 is TGTGCCACCAGCCGAGAAGGGAGGACAGATACGCAGTATTTT.

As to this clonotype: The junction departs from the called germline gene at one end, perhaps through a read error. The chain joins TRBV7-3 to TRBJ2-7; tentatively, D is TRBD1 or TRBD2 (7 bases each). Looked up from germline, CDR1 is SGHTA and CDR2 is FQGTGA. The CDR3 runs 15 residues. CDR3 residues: CVSSQTAGQQYEQYF. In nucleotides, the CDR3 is TGTGTCAGCAGCCAAACAGCGGGACAGCAATACGAGCAGTACTTC.

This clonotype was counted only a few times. CDR3 nucleotides: TGTGCCATCCGGGGACAGGTCAATCAGCCCCAGCATTTT. Its translation: CAIRGQVNQPQHF. The J gene is TRBJ1-5, the V gene TRBV10-3; 8 bases fit TRBD1. V shed 8 bases, J shed 3 bases, and the junction held 3 bases outside the gene matches. This CDR3 has 13 amino acids. In germline, CDR1 is ENHRY, CDR2 SYGVKD.

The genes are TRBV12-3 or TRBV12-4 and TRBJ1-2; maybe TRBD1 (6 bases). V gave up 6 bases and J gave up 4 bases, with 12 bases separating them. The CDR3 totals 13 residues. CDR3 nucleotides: TGTGCCAGCAGATACAGGGTGGGCTATGGCTACACCTTC. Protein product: CASRYRVGYGYTF.

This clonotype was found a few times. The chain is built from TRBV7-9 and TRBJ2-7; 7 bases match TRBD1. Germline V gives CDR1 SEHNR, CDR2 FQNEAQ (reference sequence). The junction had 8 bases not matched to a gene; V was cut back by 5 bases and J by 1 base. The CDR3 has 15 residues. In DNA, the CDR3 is TGTGCCAGCAGCCCCTCTCCACAGGGGTCCTACGAGCAGTACTTC. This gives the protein CASSPSPQGSYEQYF.

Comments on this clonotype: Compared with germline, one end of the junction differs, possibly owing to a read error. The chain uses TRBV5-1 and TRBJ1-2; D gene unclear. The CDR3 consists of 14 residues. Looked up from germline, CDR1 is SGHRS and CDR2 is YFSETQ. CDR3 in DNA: TGCGCCAGCAGCTTGTATGGGGTGGACTATGGCCACACCTTC. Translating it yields CASSLYGVDYGHTF.

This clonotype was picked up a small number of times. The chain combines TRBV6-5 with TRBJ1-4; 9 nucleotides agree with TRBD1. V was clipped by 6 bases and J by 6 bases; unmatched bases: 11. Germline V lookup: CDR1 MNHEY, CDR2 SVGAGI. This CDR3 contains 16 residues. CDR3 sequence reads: CASSRPPGQGHEKLFF. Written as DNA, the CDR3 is TGTGCCAGCAGCCGACCACCGGGACAGGGACATGAAAAACTGTTTTTT.

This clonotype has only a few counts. The CDR3 sequence: CASSQDELLETQYF. The CDR3, as DNA: TGCGCCAGCAGCCAGGACGAGCTCCTTGAAACCCAGTACTTC. The rearrangement links TRBV4-1 to TRBJ2-5; D not resolved. The germline V gene encodes CDR1 MGHRA and CDR2 YSYEKL. V was trimmed by 3 bases and J by 8 bases, leaving 16 bases between them. The CDR3 contains 14 residues.

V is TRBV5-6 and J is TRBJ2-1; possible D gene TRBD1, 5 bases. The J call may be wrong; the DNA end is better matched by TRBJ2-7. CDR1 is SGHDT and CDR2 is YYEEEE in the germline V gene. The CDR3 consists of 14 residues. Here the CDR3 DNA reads TGTGCCAGCAGCCCCACAGGTAACCTCTACGAGCAGTACTTC. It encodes CASSPTGNLYEQYF.

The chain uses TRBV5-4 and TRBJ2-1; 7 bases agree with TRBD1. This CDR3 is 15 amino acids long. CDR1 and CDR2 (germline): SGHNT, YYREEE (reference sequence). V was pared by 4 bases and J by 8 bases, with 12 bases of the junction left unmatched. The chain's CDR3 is CASSTRTGNKDEQFF. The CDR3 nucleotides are TGTGCCAGCAGCACCCGGACAGGAAACAAAGATGAGCAGTTCTTC.

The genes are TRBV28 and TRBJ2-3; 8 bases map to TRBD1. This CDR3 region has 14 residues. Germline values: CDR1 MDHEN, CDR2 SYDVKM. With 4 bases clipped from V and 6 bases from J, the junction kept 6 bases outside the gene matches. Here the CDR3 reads CASSSTGVADTQYF. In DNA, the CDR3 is TGTGCCAGCAGTTCGACAGGGGTGGCGGATACGCAGTATTTT.

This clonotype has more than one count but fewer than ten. The CDR3 DNA reads as TGTGCCAGCAGTTTAGCCGGGGGGGCAGTCGATCAGCCCCAGCATTTT. This gives the protein CASSLAGGAVDQPQHF. V and J are TRBV12-3 or TRBV12-4 and TRBJ1-5; weak D call: TRBD1 (6 bases). CDR3 length: 16 residues. Trimming removed 0 bases from V and 5 bases from J, with 14 bases in between.

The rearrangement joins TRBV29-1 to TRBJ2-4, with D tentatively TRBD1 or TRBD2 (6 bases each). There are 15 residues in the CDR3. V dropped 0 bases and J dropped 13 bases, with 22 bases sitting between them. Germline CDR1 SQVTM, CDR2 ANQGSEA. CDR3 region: CSVEDRRGAYNEQYF. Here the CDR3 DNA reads TGCAGCGTTGAAGATCGGAGGGGGGCCTACAATGAGCAGTACTTC.

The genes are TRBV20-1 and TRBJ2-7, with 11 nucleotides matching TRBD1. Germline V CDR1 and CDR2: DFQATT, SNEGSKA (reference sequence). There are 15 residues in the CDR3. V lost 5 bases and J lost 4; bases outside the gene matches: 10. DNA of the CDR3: TGCAGTGCTTGGGGGACAGGGGGAACTCGTTACGAGCAGTACTTC. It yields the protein CSAWGTGGTRYEQYF.

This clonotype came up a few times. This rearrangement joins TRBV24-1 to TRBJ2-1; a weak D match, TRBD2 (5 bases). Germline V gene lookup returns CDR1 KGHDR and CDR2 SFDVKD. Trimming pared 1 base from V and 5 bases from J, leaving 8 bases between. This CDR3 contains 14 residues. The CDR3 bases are TGTGCCACCAGTGATTTCTCGGGAAACAATGAGCAGTTCTTC. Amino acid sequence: CATSDFSGNNEQFF.